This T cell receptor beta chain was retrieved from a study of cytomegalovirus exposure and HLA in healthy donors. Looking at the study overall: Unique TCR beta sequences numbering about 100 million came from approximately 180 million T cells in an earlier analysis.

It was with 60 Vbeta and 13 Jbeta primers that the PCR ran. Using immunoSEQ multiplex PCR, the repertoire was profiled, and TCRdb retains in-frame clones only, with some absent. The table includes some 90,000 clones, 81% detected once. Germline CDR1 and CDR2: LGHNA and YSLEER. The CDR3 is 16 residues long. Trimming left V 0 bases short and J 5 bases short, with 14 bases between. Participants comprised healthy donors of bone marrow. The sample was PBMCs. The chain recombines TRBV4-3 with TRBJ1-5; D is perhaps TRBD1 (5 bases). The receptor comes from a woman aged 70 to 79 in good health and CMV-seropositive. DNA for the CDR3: TGCGCCAGCAGCCAAGATCGGGGGGGAACGGATCAGCCCCAGCATTTT. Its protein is CASSQDRGGTDQPQHF.